This T cell receptor (beta chain) stems from a study of Ad26.COV2.S vaccination and SARS-CoV-2 variants. Notes on the study in general: Post-vaccination spike-specific CD8+ and CD4+ T cell responses reportedly had substantial breadth.

Data came from immunoSEQ multiplex PCR; TCRdb stores just in-frame clones and leaves some out. The sample has some 500,000 clones, 80% to 90% seen once. Notes on this clone: Its target is not known.

V trimming: 5 bases; J trimming: 6 bases; junction bases outside the gene matches: 2. From germline, CDR1 is SGHVS and CDR2 FQNEAQ. The CDR3 covers 13 residues. Treatment specified: some 19 received Ad26.COV2.S at low or high dose, single or two shots; five or six received placebo; per-sample allocation not given. Samples analyzed were those drawn on day 63 after the first vaccine or placebo injection. The sample here was peripheral blood, taken in a trial of Ad26.COV2.S vaccine versus placebo. The J gene is TRBJ2-1, the V gene TRBV7-8; 9 nucleotides align to TRBD1. The receptor comes from a person between 18 and 65 years old who received the Ad26.COV2.S COVID-19 vaccine or a placebo. The CDR3 region has the DNA TGTGCCAGCAGCCAGGACAGGGGCAATGAGCAGTTCTTC. Protein: CASSQDRGNEQFF.